The entry below describes one TCR beta chain. The target of this receptor is not known. Taken from the germline V gene, the CDR1 and CDR2 loops are SGDLS and YYNGEE. Including the terminal cysteine and phenylalanine, the CDR3 comprises 16 residues. The retained sequence is limited to the CDR3, 48 bases, with the frame set at the first base. Trimmed from V: 4 bases; trimmed from J: 4 bases; junction bases lacking a gene match: 7. Library preparation was by the immunoSEQ multiplex PCR assay. For the multiplex PCR, a mixture combining 60 forward primers for TCR Vbeta segments and 13 reverse primers for TCR Jbeta segments was used. The CDR3 region of rearranged TCR beta genes was amplified from genomic DNA with a multiplex PCR assay. Amplified TCR beta libraries were sequenced as 87-base-pair reads on the Illumina HiSeq System. Per the source publication's procedure: Across the 670 or so repertoires, a later analysis counted tens of millions of unique TCR beta chains, around 11 million of which were shared by at least two donors. Raw reads were error-corrected and collapsed into unique sequences with a nearest-neighbor algorithm that merged closely related sequences to remove PCR and sequencing errors. Alignment of CDR3 sequences to IMGT reference sequences was used to assign V, D and J gene segments. For a sequence to be retained, a match of at least six nucleotides to both a V gene segment and a J gene segment was required. A rearrangement was called productive if the CDR3 had no stop codons and remained in frame with V and J, and every other rearrangement was called non-productive. Following IMGT convention, CDR3 was defined as the stretch from the second conserved V-encoded cysteine to the conserved J-encoded phenylalanine. The earlier analysis of 500 to 600 of the donors excluded sequences that lacked an unambiguous match to a single V gene segment. An earlier analysis of several hundred of the donors called V segments functional above 56.7% productive rearrangements and segregating when the between-donor standard deviation exceeded 5%. A statistical classification framework was built to diagnose cytomegalovirus status from the catalog of TCR beta chain sequences. A later analysis assigned V and J genes by comparing TCR nucleotide sequences with IMGT/GENE-DB human TR gene sequences. In a later analysis, CDR3 sequences and most-parsimonious VDJ recombination scenarios were assigned using the TCRdist pipeline. A later analysis defined each TCR beta chain by its CDR3 amino acid sequence plus V-gene family, and excluded reads lacking a unique V-gene family. To address suspected cross-contamination and a sequencing artifact, a later analysis removed approximately 600 highly shared, low-generation-probability nucleotide sequences. In a later analysis, a clonal expansion index for each public chain was calculated from normalized within-repertoire ranks of inferred template counts. A later analysis computed generation probabilities with a VDJ recombination model fitted to out-of-frame rearrangements, and checked the results against IGoR. In a later analysis, TCR-TCR, TCR-HLA and TCR-CMV co-occurrence was scored with hypergeometric tests, and a repertoire-size bias correction was applied to TCR pairs. False discovery rates were estimated in a later analysis by permuting HLA or CMV assignments 20 times. In a later analysis, co-occurring TCRs were grouped using DBSCAN, with TCRdist sequence similarity added in when clustering inside HLA-allele-positive subsets. Co-occurrence clustering excluded repertoires with fewer than 30,000 or more than 120,000 public chains, plus five with anomalous nucleotide sharing. Not all clones reach the TCRdb copy of this immuneACCESS table, which keeps in-frame sequences only. Checked studies attribute under half of the gap to unresolved V genes and leave the rest unexplained. V, J and clone size were drawn from that table, and D and trimming were deduced from the DNA. The sample table holds under 200,000 clones. The ten largest clones take up about 6.5% of the sample.

In total, more than 500 healthy bone marrow donors made up the cohort. All cohort members were sampled while nominally healthy, although unrecorded immune exposures were likely present. The donor was CMV seronegative and belonged to the group of 352 seronegative cohort members. A peripheral blood sample was collected from each donor, and TCR beta sequencing was performed on peripheral blood mononuclear cells. Genomic DNA was extracted from the blood cell samples with the Qiagen DNeasy Blood Extraction Kit. These data belong to a study of cytomegalovirus exposure and HLA in healthy donors (dated by TCRdb to between 2016 and 2019). In terms of the full investigation: An earlier analysis of approximately 600 of the donors reported 250 to 350 Gb of sequence data and around 110 million unique TCR beta sequences from around 200 million T cells. Roughly 300 gigabases of sequencing data and around 80 million unique TCR sequences made up an early release that covered approximately 620 HLA-typed donors. Of the 300 to 500 genotyped donors, roughly 80% were placed in the genetic ancestry cluster associated with self-reported Caucasian donors. The study aimed to test whether signatures of past pathogen exposure could be identified by cataloging public T cell receptors. Using immunosequencing, the study profiled T cell repertoires from about 620 subjects and related those repertoires to cytomegalovirus serostatus. In addition to the first cohort of 666 subjects, a separate validation cohort of 120 different subjects was used. To predict cytomegalovirus infection status, the study combined high-throughput TCR immunosequencing, statistical association of individual TCRs with disease status, and machine learning. In a later analysis, previously published TCR beta repertoires from several hundred donors were re-analyzed and high-resolution HLA genotyping was added so that TCR occurrence patterns could be studied. The later analysis used no new phenotypic data to find candidate immune exposures, relying instead on TCR beta sequences and their occurrence across donors. To decide whether each TCR beta V gene segment behaved as functional or pseudogenic, an earlier analysis of 587 of the donors relied on high-throughput TCR beta sequencing. Donor age, sex, ethnicity and CMV serostatus were compiled together with the repertoire data. A later genetic analysis took genome-wide SNP genotypes for about 55% of the roughly 700 donors and used that subset as a discovery cohort. Every repertoire in the discovery cohort had been generated on one and the same sequencing platform. Both class I and class II loci were covered by HLA typing, at four-digit resolution. The number of typed donors differed by locus: about 620-640 for A, B, C, DRB1 and DQB1; 500 to 550 for DQA1; 606 for DPA1; and some 470 for DPB1. A few DR-DQ haplotypes were treated as single units for association and clustering because of strong linkage in the cohort. Among about 410 genotyped donors of the cohort, an average of around 220,000 unique TCR beta nucleotide sequences was sequenced per donor, of which approximately 18% were non-productive.

Overall study outcomes, separate from this receptor: A later analysis found that TCR association rates varied across HLA loci, with DRB1 alleles showing the most associated TCRs and HLA-C alleles the fewest. For the cohort, immune exposure information was limited to CMV serostatus. At a false discovery rate of 0.05, a later analysis linked some 18,000 TCR beta sequences to specific HLA alleles. A later genetic analysis associated a missense DCLRE1C variant with V-gene and J-gene trimming of TCR beta chains, and an independent cohort replicated the association. According to a later analysis, most CMV-associated TCR beta chains appeared to be HLA-restricted, and the HLA associations seemed to be driven largely by CMV exposure. A further reported finding was that TCR beta sequences accurately predicted the HLA-A and HLA-B alleles for most subjects in the first cohort. Presence/absence analyses assumed roughly uniform sequencing depth across donors, an assumption that may not hold. The sequencing pipeline was judged likely to have produced a cluster of highly shared sequence variants as a technical artifact. Correlated functional status among segregating V segments might be attributable to linkage disequilibrium, but an unknown experimental factor could not be ruled out. In a later analysis, HLA-associated TCR beta chains showed more clonal expansion and lower generation probabilities than non-associated chains that were equally common. Cytomegalovirus status was reported to be diagnosed by the classifier with high specificity and sensitivity in both the original and validation cohorts. A total of 164 TCR beta chains were listed by the study as associated with cytomegalovirus. Because counts were too low, around 18 rarely observed V segments, including chromosome 9 orphons, were left out of the earlier analysis of about 500 of the donors. Broadly in line with IMGT annotations, most TCR beta V segments showed up in productive rearrangements about 87% or about 30% of the time in an earlier analysis of about 500 of the donors. The authors suggested that the approach could potentially be generalized to other disease states and immunological phenotypes. According to a later genetic analysis, donors in an Asian-associated ancestry cluster had fewer N-insertions in productive TCRs than the approximately 610-donor mean. HLA typing was unavailable for some donors at each locus, so association tests used only the typed subset. Across donors, most TCR sequences were observed very rarely, whereas some public TCRs were present in many individuals. Three of the identified cytomegalovirus-associated TCR beta chains were confirmed in vitro to be specific for cytomegalovirus antigens. Assigning TCR associations to individual alleles was difficult when HLA alleles, especially DR and DQ, strongly co-occurred. In this cohort, only TCR beta chains were sequenced, and detectable features were limited by the absence of alpha or paired-chain data. A later analysis reported that several top co-occurrence clusters appeared linked to parvovirus B19, influenza, CMV and Epstein-Barr virus. Because the 87-base-pair reads could not distinguish some IMGT-functional V segments, including TRBV6-2 and TRBV6-3, those segments were excluded.

The sequence is built from TRBV9 and TRBJ2-2, with TRBD2 identical over 10 junction bases. Source material: PBMCs. The receptor was derived from a man aged 30 to 39 in good health and CMV-seronegative. The CDR3 sequence is CASSWSGGAVTGELFF. In nucleotides, the sequence is TGTGCCAGCAGCTGGAGCGGGGGGGCTGTCACCGGGGAGCTGTTTTTT.